Listed here are 2 T cell receptor beta chains from one sample, sequenced in a study of blood T cell repertoires in COVID-19. Some clones are missing from TCRdb's copy, which holds only in-frame ones; the method was immunoSEQ multiplex PCR. The table lists 110,000 to 150,000 clones, 70% to 90% of them singletons. Input material: peripheral blood. Every receptor here comes from a human donor in a cohort sampled during active COVID-19.

V is TRBV12-2 and J is TRBJ1-5. TRBV12-2 is a known pseudogene. This CDR3 has 17 residues. The CDR3 DNA reads TGTGCAAGTCGCTTAGTTCTACATCCCGGGGACAATCAGCCCCAGCATTTT. Translation: CASRLVLHPGDNQPQHF.

The chain recombines TRBV11-1 with TRBJ2-1; no definite D call. The CDR3 length is 14 residues. Germline lookup yields CDR1 SGHAT and CDR2 FQDESV (reference sequence). Trimming stripped 5 bases from V and 7 bases from J, with 15 bases between. CDR3 loop: CASSPISRMNEQFF. The CDR3 DNA follows: TGTGCCAGCAGCCCTATATCCAGGATGAATGAGCAGTTCTTC.